Listed here is a single T cell receptor beta chain. Produced via immunoSEQ multiplex PCR; TCRdb's table is partial and in-frame only. The table records some 140,000 clones, 70% to 90% of them present only once. CDR3 length: 12 amino acids. V lost 1 base and J 7 bases, leaving 3 bases between the germline ends. Looked up from germline, CDR1 is SGDLS and CDR2 is YYNGEE. The data were obtained in a study of radiation and T cells in renal cell carcinoma. The time point denotes: baseline pretreatment blood. Treatment reported: 15 Gy SBRT to primary tumor, nephrectomy 4 weeks later. The V call is TRBV9, the J call TRBJ1-6, with D uncertain. The sequence came from a woman aged 45-60 years with renal cell carcinoma. Specimen: blood, collected from a patient whose treatment included radiotherapy and nephrectomy. The CDR3 loop reads CASSVINSPLHF. Written as DNA, the CDR3 is TGTGCCAGCAGCGTAATCAATTCACCCCTCCACTTT.